This T cell receptor (beta chain) stems from a study of glioma-infiltrating T cells after dendritic cell vaccination. Produced via immunoSEQ multiplex PCR; TCRdb's table is partial and in-frame only. The sample holds roughly 100,000 clones, around 86% seen once. Study-level results: Complete blood and tumor specimen sets were limited to few patients.

Documented time point: after dendritic cell vaccination, including at tumor progression/relapse. Fresh-frozen tumor tissue and more than two years of survival data were available for all. A remark on this clone: As yet, its antigen is unknown.

The CDR3 is 12 amino acids. Germline V CDR1 and CDR2: MDHEN, SYDVKM. V was cut by 7 bases and J by 13 bases, with 14 bases left in between. This TCR derives from a human donor with glioblastoma. The sample was blood, taken after dendritic cell vaccination. The chain uses TRBV28 and TRBJ1-6; D unclear. This CDR3 reads CASTKRENPLHF. DNA for the CDR3: TGTGCCAGCACCAAAAGAGAGAATCCCCTCCACTTT.